This note documents a single T cell receptor beta chain sequence. Its antigen is undetermined. Different DNA sequences within this sample yield the same CDR3. Trimming shortened V by 3 bases and J by 6 bases, and 7 bases separated the two germline ends. Germline V gives CDR1 DFQATT, CDR2 SNEGSKA (reference sequence). This CDR3 spans 11 amino acids. This specimen comes from a study of shared clonotypes between healthy human individuals. A split of CD4+ cells into CD45RA+ naive and CD45RA-negative memory subsets was performed. Findings of the study overall: With few donors, the genetic and exposure-history diversity represented was limited.

Each cell subset's genomic DNA was divided evenly among several immunoSEQ plates. Clones were read by immunoSEQ multiplex PCR, and TCRdb kept only the in-frame ones, dropping some. The sample shows approximately 1.5 million clones, about 98.5% of them seen only once. The chain is built from TRBV20-1 and TRBJ2-3; D uncertain. Sequencing was done on a sample of naive CD4+ T cells sorted from blood. Specified subset: CD45RA+ positively selected. The TCR comes from a man under 40 in good health. CDR3 DNA: TGCAGTGCTAGCTTCGTCGATACGCAGTATTTT. Encoded protein: CSASFVDTQYF.